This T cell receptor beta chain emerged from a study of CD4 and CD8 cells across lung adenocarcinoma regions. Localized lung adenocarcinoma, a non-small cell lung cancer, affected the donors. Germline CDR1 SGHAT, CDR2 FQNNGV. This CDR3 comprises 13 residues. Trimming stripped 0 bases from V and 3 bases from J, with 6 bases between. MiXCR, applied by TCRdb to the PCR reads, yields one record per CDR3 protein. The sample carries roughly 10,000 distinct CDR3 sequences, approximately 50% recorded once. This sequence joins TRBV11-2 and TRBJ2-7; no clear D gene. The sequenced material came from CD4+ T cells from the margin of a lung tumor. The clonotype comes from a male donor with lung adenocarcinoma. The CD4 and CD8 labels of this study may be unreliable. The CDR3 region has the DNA TGTGCCAGCAGCTTAGATCGGGTCTACGAGCAGTACTTC. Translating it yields CASSLDRVYEQYF.